This is a list of T cell receptor beta chains from one sample in a study of blood T cell repertoires in COVID-19. Only in-frame clones appear in the TCRdb table, and some are missing; sequencing was by immunoSEQ multiplex PCR. The repertoire has around 79,000 clones, about 87% of them found once; the top ten carry 9.1%. Specimen: peripheral blood. Receptor source: a human donor in a cohort sampled during active COVID-19. CDR3s include the opening cysteine and the closing phenylalanine or tryptophan. Fields, in order: D gene, V gene, clone size, J gene, CDR3 protein, CDR3 DNA. A D gene is named only where the DNA matches it firmly. A row's size may be missing; if present it is once, few, many or a size class.

D gene: TRBD1
V gene: TRBV24-1
clone size: -
J gene: TRBJ2-1
CDR3 protein: CATSEGARQGQFF
CDR3 DNA: TGTGCCACCAGTGAGGGGGCCCGACAGGGGCAGTTCTTC

D gene: TRBD2
V gene: TRBV27
clone size: -
J gene: TRBJ2-3
CDR3 protein: CASSQRGEGPTQYF
CDR3 DNA: TGTGCCAGCAGCCAGCGGGGTGAGGGGCCTACGCAGTATTTT

D gene: -
V gene: TRBV6-5
clone size: few
J gene: TRBJ1-5
CDR3 protein: CASSRLSSNQPQHF
CDR3 DNA: TGTGCCAGCAGTCGACTAAGTTCAAACCAGCCCCAGCATTTT

D gene: -
V gene: TRBV10-3
clone size: -
J gene: TRBJ1-3
CDR3 protein: CASGTSGNTIYF
CDR3 DNA: TGTGCCTCGGGTACCTCTGGAAACACCATATATTTT

D gene: -
V gene: TRBV3-1/TRBV3-2
clone size: -
J gene: TRBJ2-7
CDR3 protein: CASSQARGEYEQYF
CDR3 DNA: TGTGCCAGCAGCCAAGCCAGGGGGGAATACGAGCAGTACTTC

D gene: -
V gene: TRBV23-1
clone size: -
J gene: TRBJ1-5
CDR3 protein: CASSRDRLEYSNQPQHF
CDR3 DNA: TGCGCCTCCTCGCGGGACCGCCTTGAGTATAGCAATCAGCCCCAGCATTTT

D gene: TRBD1
V gene: TRBV28
clone size: -
J gene: TRBJ1-5
CDR3 protein: CASSLRDRGLAQPQHF
CDR3 DNA: TGTGCCAGCAGTCTAAGGGACAGGGGGCTTGCCCAGCCCCAGCATTTT

D gene: TRBD2
V gene: TRBV4-1
clone size: -
J gene: TRBJ2-7
CDR3 protein: CASSHLYGTSGDYEQYF
CDR3 DNA: TGCGCCAGCAGCCACTTATACGGGACTAGCGGGGACTACGAGCAGTACTTC

D gene: TRBD2
V gene: TRBV15
clone size: once
J gene: TRBJ2-1
CDR3 protein: CATSRDRLTSGEQFF
CDR3 DNA: TGTGCCACCAGCAGAGACCGCCTAACTAGCGGCGAGCAGTTCTTC

D gene: TRBD1
V gene: TRBV25-1
clone size: -
J gene: TRBJ2-5
CDR3 protein: CASSSGGAIQETQYF
CDR3 DNA: TGTGCCAGCAGTTCAGGGGGAGCTATCCAAGAGACCCAGTACTTC

D gene: TRBD2
V gene: TRBV7-6
clone size: many
J gene: TRBJ2-5
CDR3 protein: CASSQTSGGAQTQYF
CDR3 DNA: TGTGCCAGCAGCCAGACTAGCGGGGGGGCGCAGACCCAGTACTTC

D gene: -
V gene: TRBV5-8
clone size: once
J gene: TRBJ1-1
CDR3 protein: CASSKIINTEAFF
CDR3 DNA: TGTGCCAGCAGCAAAATCATCAACACTGAAGCTTTCTTT

D gene: TRBD2
V gene: TRBV28
clone size: -
J gene: TRBJ2-7
CDR3 protein: CASSYRGSSGVAYEQYF
CDR3 DNA: TGTGCCAGCAGTTATAGGGGCTCTAGCGGGGTGGCCTACGAGCAGTACTTC

D gene: TRBD1
V gene: TRBV30
clone size: -
J gene: TRBJ2-6
CDR3 protein: CAWSAGQADSGANVLTF
CDR3 DNA: TGTGCCTGGAGTGCCGGACAGGCCGACTCTGGGGCCAACGTCCTGACTTTC